This T cell receptor (beta chain) is drawn from a study of blood T cell repertoires in COVID-19. Germline V gene data show CDR1 as SGHTA and CDR2 as FQGNSA. The CDR3 runs to 13 residues. Trimming cost V 5 bases and J 4 bases; bases outside gene matches: 5. The table came from immunoSEQ multiplex PCR; TCRdb's copy has only in-frame clones and leaves some out. Of 55,000 to 75,000 clones detected, about 88% appear once; the ten largest clones hold nearly 7.5%. The genes are TRBV7-2 and TRBJ2-7; 7 positions agree with TRBD1. The source of this sequence is a human donor with active COVID-19. The donor label of this sample is uncertain. The material sequenced was peripheral blood. CDR3 region: CASSRGQAYEQYF. The CDR3 DNA reads as TGTGCCAGCAGCCGAGGACAGGCATACGAGCAGTACTTC.